This TCR beta chain was identified during a study of identical twins. This clonotype was seen at least ten times. Its antigen is undetermined. Whole-study findings and limits: For out-of-frame beta sequences, excess twin sharing was weaker.

Trimming cost V 5 bases and J 0 bases, with 10 bases left between them. This CDR3 contains 13 residues. CDR1 is DFQATT, CDR2 SNEGSKA, per germline (reference sequence). MiXCR, run by TCRdb on the 5' RACE reads, gives a single entry per CDR3 protein. The sample consists of roughly 690,000 distinct CDR3 sequences, 21% of them appearing once. The same sample was also used in a study of T cells expressing NK-cell markers. This second report adds: Cells sorted as CD3+CD56+NKG2C+, CD3+CD56+NKG2C- and CD3+CD56-NKG2C+ T cells supplied the TCR beta repertoires. T cells sorted in several experiments were restricted to alpha-beta TCR T cells by an anti-gamma-delta TCR antibody. Top CD8+ clonotypes included the dominant CD3+CD56+NKG2C+ clonotypes in five to seven donors.

The V call is TRBV20-1, the J call TRBJ1-2; TRBD1 is a possible D gene (6 bases). The sequence was collected from a woman in her late teens or twenties in good health. Sequenced: PBMCs. CDR3 DNA: TGCAGTGCTTGGGGACACCCTAACTATGGCTACACCTTC. Encoded protein: CSAWGHPNYGYTF.